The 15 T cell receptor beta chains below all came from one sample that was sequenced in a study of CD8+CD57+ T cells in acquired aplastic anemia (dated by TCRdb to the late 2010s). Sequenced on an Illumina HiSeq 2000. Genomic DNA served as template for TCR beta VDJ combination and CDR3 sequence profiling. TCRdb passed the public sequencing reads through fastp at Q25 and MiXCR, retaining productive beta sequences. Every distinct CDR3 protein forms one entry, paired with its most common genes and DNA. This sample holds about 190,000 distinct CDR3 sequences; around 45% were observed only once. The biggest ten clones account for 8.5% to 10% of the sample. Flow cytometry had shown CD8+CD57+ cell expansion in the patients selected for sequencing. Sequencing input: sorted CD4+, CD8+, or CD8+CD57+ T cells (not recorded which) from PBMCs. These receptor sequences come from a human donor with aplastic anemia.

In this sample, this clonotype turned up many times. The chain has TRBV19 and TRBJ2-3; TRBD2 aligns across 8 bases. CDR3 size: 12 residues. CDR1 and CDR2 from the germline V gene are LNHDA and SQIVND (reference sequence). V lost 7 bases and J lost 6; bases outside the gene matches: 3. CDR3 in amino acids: CASTGGPDTQYF. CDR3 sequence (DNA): TGTGCCAGTACGGGAGGGCCGGATACGCAGTATTTT.

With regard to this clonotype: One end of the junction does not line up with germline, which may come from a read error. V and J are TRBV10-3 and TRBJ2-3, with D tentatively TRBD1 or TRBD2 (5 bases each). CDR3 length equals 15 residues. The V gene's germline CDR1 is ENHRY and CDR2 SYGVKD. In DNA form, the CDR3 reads TGTGCCAGCAGTGACATGAGTGGGGGAACAGATACGCAGTATTTT. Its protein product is CASSDMSGGTDTQYF.

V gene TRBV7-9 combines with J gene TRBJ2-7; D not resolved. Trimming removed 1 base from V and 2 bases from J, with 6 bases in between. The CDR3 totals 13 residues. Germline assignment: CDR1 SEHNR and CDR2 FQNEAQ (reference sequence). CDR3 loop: CASSLVEAYEQYF. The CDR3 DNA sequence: TGTGCCAGCAGCTTAGTTGAAGCCTACGAGCAGTACTTC.

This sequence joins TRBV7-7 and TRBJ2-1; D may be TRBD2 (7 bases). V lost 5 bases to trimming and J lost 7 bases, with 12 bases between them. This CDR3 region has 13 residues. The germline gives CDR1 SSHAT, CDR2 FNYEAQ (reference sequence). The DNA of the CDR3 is TGTGCCAGCAGCCCCCGGGGGGCGAATGAGCAGTTCTTC. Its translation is CASSPRGANEQFF.

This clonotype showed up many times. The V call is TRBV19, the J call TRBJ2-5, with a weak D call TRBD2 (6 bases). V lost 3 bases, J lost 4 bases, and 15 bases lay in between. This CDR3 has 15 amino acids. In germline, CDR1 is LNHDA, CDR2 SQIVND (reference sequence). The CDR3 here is CASSIHPEGGETQYF. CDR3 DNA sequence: TGTGCCAGTAGTATCCACCCAGAGGGAGGAGAGACCCAGTACTTC.

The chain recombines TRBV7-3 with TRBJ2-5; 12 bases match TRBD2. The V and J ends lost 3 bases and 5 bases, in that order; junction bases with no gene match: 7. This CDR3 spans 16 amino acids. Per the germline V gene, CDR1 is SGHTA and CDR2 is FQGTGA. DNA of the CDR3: TGTGCCAGCAGCTTGGTGACTAGCGGGAGCCTGGAGACCCAGTACTTC. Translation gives CASSLVTSGSLETQYF.

The CDR3 reads CASSGTGGTYEQYF. CDR3 in DNA: TGCGCCAGCAGTGGGACAGGGGGAACCTACGAGCAGTACTTC. J is TRBJ2-7 and V is TRBV10-2; 10 bases are shared with TRBD1. CDR1 is WSHSY, CDR2 SAAADI, per germline. Trimming cost V 4 bases and J 2 bases; bases outside gene matches: 2. The CDR3 runs 14 residues.

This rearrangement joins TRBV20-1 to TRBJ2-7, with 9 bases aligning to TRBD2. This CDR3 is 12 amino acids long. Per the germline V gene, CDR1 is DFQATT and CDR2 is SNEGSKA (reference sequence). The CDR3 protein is CSQLAGLYEQYF. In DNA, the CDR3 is TGCAGCCAGCTAGCGGGACTATACGAGCAGTACTTC.

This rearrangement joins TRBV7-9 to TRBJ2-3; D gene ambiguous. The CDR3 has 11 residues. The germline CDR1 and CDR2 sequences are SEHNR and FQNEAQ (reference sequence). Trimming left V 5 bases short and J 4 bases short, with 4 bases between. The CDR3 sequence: CASSAPDTQYF. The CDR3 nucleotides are TGTGCCAGCAGCGCCCCAGATACGCAGTATTTT.

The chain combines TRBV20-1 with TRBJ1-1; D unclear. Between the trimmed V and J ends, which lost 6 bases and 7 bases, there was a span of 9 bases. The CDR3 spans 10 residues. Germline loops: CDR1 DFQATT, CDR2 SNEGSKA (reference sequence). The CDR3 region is CSAANLEAFF. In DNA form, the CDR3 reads TGCAGTGCCGCCAATCTTGAAGCTTTCTTT.

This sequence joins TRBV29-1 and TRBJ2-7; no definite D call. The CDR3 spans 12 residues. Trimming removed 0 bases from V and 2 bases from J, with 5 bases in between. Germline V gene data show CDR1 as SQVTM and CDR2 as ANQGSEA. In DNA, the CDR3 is TGCAGCGTTGAAGATCGTGCCTACGAGCAGTACTTC. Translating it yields CSVEDRAYEQYF.

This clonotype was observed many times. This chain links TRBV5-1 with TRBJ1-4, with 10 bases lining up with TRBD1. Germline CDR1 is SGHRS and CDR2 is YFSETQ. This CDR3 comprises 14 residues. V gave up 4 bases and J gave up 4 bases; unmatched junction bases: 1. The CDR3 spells CASSRDRGNEKLFF. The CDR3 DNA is TGCGCCAGCAGCCGGGACAGGGGTAATGAAAAACTGTTTTTT.

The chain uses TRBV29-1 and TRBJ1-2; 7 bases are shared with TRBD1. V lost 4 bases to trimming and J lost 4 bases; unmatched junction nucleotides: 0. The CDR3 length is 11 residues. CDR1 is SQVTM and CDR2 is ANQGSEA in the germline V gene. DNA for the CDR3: TGCAGCGTTGGGGACAGCTATGGCTACACCTTC. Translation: CSVGDSYGYTF.

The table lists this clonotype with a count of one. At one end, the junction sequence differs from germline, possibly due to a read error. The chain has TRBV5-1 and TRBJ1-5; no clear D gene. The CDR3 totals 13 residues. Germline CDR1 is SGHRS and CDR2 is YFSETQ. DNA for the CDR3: TGCGCCAGCAGCTTGGGAGCCGATCAGCCCCAGTGTTTT. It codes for CASSLGADQPQCF.

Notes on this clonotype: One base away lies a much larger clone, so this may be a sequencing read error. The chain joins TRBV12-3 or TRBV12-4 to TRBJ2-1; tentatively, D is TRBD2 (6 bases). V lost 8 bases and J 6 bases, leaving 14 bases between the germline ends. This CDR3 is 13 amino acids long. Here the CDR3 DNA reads TGTGCCAGCGGTCCCTCGACTAGCAATGAGCAGTTCTTC. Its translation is CASGPSTSNEQFF.